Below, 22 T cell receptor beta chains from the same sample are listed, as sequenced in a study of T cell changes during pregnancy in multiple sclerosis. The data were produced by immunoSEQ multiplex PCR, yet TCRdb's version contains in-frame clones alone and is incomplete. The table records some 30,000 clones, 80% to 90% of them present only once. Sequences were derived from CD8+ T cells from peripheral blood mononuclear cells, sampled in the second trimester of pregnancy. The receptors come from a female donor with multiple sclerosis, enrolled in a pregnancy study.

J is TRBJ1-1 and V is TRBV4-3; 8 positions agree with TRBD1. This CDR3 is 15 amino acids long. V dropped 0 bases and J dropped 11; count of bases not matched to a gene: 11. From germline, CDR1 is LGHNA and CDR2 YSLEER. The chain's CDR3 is CASSQDPVVGQGAFF. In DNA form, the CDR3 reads TGCGCCAGCAGCCAAGATCCTGTTGTCGGACAGGGTGCTTTCTTT.

This CDR3 reads CAWRAGASGAYNEQFF. In DNA form, the CDR3 reads TGTGCCTGGAGGGCGGGGGCTAGCGGGGCCTACAATGAGCAGTTCTTC. The genes are TRBV30 and TRBJ2-1; 9 positions agree with TRBD2. The germline CDR1 and CDR2 sequences are GTSNPN and SVGIG (reference sequence). The CDR3 spans 16 residues. J gave up 2 bases and V 3 bases, and 8 bases lay outside the gene matches.

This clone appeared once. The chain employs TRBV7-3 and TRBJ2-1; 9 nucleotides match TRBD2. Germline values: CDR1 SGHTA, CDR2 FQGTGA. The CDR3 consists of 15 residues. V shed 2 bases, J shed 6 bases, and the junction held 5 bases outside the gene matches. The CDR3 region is CASSLLAGSLNEQFF. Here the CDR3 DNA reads TGTGCCAGCAGCTTACTAGCGGGGAGCCTCAATGAGCAGTTCTTC.

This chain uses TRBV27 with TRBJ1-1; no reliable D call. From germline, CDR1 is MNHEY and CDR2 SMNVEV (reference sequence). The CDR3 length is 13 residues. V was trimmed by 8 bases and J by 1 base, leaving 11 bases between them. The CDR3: CASREGWNTEAFF. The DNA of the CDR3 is TGTGCCAGCCGCGAGGGTTGGAACACTGAAGCTTTCTTT.

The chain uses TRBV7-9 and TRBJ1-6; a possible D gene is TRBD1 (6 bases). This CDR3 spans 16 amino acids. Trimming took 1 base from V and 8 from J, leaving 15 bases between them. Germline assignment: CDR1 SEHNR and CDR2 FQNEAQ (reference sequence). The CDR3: CASSLEGVPSYSPLHF. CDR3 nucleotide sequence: TGTGCCAGCAGCTTAGAGGGGGTTCCGTCGTATTCACCCCTCCACTTT.

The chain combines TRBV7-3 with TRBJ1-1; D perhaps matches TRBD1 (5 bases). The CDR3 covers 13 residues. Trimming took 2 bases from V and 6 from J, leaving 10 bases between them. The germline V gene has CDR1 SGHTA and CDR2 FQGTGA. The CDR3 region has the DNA TGTGCCAGCAGCTTAGGGGGGTACGCTGAAGCTTTCTTT. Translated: CASSLGGYAEAFF.

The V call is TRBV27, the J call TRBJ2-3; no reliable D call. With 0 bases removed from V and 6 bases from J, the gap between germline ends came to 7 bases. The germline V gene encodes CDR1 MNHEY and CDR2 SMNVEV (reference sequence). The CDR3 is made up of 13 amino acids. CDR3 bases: TGTGCCAGCAGTTTATCTGCTGAGGATACGCAGTATTTT. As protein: CASSLSAEDTQYF.

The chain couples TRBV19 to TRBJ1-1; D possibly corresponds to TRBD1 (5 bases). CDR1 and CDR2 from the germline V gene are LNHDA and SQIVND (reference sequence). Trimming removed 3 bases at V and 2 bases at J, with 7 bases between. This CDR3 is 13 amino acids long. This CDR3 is CASSIQGNTEAFF. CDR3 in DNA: TGTGCCAGTAGTATTCAGGGTAACACTGAAGCTTTCTTT.

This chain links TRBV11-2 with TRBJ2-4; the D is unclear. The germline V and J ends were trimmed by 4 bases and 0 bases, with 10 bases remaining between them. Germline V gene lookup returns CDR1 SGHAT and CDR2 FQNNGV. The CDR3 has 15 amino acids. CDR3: CASSSAGLAKNIQYF. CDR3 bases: TGTGCCAGCAGCTCCGCCGGTCTAGCCAAAAACATTCAGTACTTC.

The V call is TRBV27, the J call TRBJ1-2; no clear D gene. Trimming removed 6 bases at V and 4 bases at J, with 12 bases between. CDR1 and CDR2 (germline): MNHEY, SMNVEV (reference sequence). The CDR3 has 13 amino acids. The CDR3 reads CASRTSMGYGYTF. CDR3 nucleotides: TGTGCCAGCAGGACTAGCATGGGCTATGGCTACACCTTC.

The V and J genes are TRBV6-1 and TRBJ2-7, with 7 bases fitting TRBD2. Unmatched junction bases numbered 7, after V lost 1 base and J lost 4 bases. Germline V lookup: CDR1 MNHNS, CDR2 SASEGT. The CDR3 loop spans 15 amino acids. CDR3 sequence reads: CASSEGLAEGYEQYF. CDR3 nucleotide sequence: TGTGCCAGCAGTGAAGGCCTAGCGGAGGGGTACGAGCAGTACTTC.

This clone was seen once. CDR3 sequence reads: CASSQDTAHLEQFF. The CDR3 nucleotides read TGTGCCAGCAGCCAAGATACCGCGCACCTGGAGCAGTTCTTC. This sequence joins TRBV14 and TRBJ2-1; D gene ambiguous. Trimming left V 0 bases short and J 10 bases short, with 13 bases between. The CDR3 spans 14 residues. Germline CDR1 and CDR2: SGHDN and FVKESK. The variable domain in full, with the rest retrieved from reference TRBV14 and TRBJ2-1, is EAGVTQFPSHSVIEKGQTVTLRCDPISGHDNLYWYRRVMGKEIKFLLHFVKESKQDESGMPNNRFLAERTGGTYSTLKVQPAELEDSGVYFCASSQDTAHLEQFFGPGTRLTVL.

CDR3 nucleotide sequence: TGCGCCAGCAAAACGAATACAGGTCCTCAAGGCTACACCTTC. Its protein is CASKTNTGPQGYTF. The chain combines TRBV5-1 with TRBJ1-2, with D possibly being TRBD1 (5 bases). Germline loops: CDR1 SGHRS, CDR2 YFSETQ. V lost 6 bases, J lost 8 bases, and 20 bases lay in between. The CDR3 sequence is 14 residues long.

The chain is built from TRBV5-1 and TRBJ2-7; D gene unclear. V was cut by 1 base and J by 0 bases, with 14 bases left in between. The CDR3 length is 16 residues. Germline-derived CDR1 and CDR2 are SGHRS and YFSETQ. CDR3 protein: CASSLYSGSNSYEQYF. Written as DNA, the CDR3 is TGCGCCAGCAGCTTGTACTCAGGCTCGAACTCCTACGAGCAGTACTTC. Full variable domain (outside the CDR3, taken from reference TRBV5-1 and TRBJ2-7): KAGVTQTPRYLIKTRGQQVTLSCSPISGHRSVSWYQQTPGQGLQFLFEYFSETQRNKGNFPGRFSGRQFSNSRSEMNVSTLELGDSALYLCASSLYSGSNSYEQYFGPGTRLTVT.

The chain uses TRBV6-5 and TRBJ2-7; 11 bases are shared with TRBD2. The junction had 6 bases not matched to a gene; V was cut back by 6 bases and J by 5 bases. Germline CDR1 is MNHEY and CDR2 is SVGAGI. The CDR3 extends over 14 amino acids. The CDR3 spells CASRVAGGNHEQYF. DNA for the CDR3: TGTGCCAGCAGAGTAGCGGGAGGGAACCACGAGCAGTACTTC.

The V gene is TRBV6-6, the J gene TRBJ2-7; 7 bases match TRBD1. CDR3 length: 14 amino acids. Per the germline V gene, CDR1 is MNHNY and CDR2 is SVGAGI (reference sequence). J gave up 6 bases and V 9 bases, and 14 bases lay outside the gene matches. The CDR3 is CARKRGLRHSEQYF. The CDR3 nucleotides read TGTGCCAGAAAAAGGGGGCTCCGGCACAGCGAGCAGTACTTC.

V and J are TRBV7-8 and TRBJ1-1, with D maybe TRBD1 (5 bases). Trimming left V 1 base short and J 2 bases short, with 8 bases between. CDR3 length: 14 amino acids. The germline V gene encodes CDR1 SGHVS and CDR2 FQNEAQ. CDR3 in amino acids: CASSLGDRNTEAFF. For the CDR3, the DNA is TGTGCCAGCAGCTTAGGCGACAGAAACACTGAAGCTTTCTTT.

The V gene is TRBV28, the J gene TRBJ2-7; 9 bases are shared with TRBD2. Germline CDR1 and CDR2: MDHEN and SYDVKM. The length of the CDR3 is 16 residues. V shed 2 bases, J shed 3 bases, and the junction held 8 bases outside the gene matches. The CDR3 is CASSLPSGEGYYEQYF. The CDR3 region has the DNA TGTGCCAGCAGTTTACCTAGCGGGGAGGGCTACTACGAGCAGTACTTC.

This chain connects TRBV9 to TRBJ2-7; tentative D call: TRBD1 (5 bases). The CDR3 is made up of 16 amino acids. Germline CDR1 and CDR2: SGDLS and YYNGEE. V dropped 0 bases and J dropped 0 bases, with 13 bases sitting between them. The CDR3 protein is CASSVGEQVNSYEQYF. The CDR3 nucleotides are TGTGCCAGCAGCGTAGGGGAACAGGTGAACTCCTACGAGCAGTACTTC.

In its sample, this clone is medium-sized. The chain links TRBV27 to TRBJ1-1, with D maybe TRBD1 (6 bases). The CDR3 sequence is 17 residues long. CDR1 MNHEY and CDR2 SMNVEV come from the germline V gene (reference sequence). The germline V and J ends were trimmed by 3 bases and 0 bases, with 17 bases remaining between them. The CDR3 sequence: CASSLDRGTFMNTEAFF. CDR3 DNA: TGTGCCAGCAGTTTGGATAGGGGGACATTCATGAACACTGAAGCTTTCTTT.

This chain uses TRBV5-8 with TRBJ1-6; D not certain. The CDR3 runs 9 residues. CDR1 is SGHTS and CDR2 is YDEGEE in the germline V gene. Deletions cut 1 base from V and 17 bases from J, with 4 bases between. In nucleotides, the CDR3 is TGTGCCAGCAGCTTGTCTGTCCACTTT. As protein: CASSLSVHF.

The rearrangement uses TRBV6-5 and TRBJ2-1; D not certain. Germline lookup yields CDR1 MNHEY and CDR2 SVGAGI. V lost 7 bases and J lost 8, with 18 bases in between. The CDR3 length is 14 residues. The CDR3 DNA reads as TGTGCCAGCACCTCGATATATGTGTACTATGAGCAGTTCTTC. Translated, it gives CASTSIYVYYEQFF.